This T cell receptor beta chain was recorded in a study of T cells after yellow fever vaccination. The study made its TCR cDNA through 5'RACE template switching. That step introduced a universal primer site along with UMIs. One entry per CDR3 protein, called by TCRdb with MiXCR from the 5' RACE reads. The sample carries 150,000 to 200,000 distinct CDR3 sequences, roughly 6.2% recorded once. General study points: Re-detected after boosting: most primary clones, 95% to 98% of CD4 and roughly 88% of CD8.

For this clonotype: Its antigen is unknown.

This clonotype originated in a man aged 18-30 years who received the YFV17D yellow fever vaccine. The specimen was CD4+ T cells sorted from PBMCs, collected on the day of the first yellow fever vaccination.

The CDR3 region is CASSQDRETGTDTQYF. DNA for the CDR3: TGCGCCAGCAGCCAAGATCGAGAGACAGGGACAGATACGCAGTATTTT. This chain links TRBV4-3 with TRBJ2-3; 7 bases match TRBD1. Germline V gene data show CDR1 as LGHNA and CDR2 as YSLEER. The trim removed 0 bases at V and 3 bases at J, leaving 6 bases unmatched. The CDR3 contains 16 residues.